This T cell receptor (beta chain) was sequenced during a study of cytomegalovirus exposure and HLA in healthy donors. Study-wide results and caveats: In a later analysis, approximately 15,000 TCR beta sequences were associated with HLA alleles at 0.05 false discovery rate. The presence/absence work took it that sequencing depth was about the same across donors. Researchers counted about 150 TCR beta chains as cytomegalovirus-associated.

In the PCR, 60 Vbeta and 13 Jbeta primers were used. Data came from immunoSEQ multiplex PCR; TCRdb stores just in-frame clones and leaves some out. The sample carries more than 100,000 clones, approximately 87% recorded once. As regards this clone: Its antigen is as yet unknown.

The CDR3 has 12 residues. Per the germline V gene, CDR1 is MDHEN and CDR2 is SYDVKM. V gave up 5 bases and J gave up 12 bases, with 13 bases separating them. The chain recombines TRBV28 with TRBJ1-4, with TRBD1 as a possible D gene (5 bases). The source material was PBMCs. This clonotype was sampled from a woman in her 30s in good health and CMV-seronegative. CDR3 sequence reads: CASSPPGRELFF. The CDR3, as DNA: TGTGCCAGCAGTCCCCCAGGGAGGGAACTGTTTTTT.